This T cell receptor beta chain was sequenced for a study of low-dose radiotherapy and immunotherapy resistance in tumors. On the study more broadly: Individuals in Cohort 2 had 1 Gy per fraction every two weeks, adding up to 13 Gy over 26 weeks. The patients were given nivolumab 240 mg every two weeks and ipilimumab 1 mg/kg every six weeks, through an intravenous route. Cyclophosphamide infusions of 200 mg/m2 came every two weeks, one day before radiation-immunotherapy.

Time point in this sample: after trial treatment. The treatment is: LDRT plus nivolumab, ipilimumab, low-dose cyclophosphamide and aspirin (RACIN trial). Qualifying patients carried advanced solid tumors devoid of tumor-infiltrating lymphocytes. The germline V and J ends were trimmed by 2 bases and 0 bases, with 11 bases remaining between them. Germline V gene data show CDR1 as MDHEN and CDR2 as SYDVKM. The CDR3 length is 16 residues. First-strand cDNA relied on TRAV- and TRBV-specific primers spanning alpha and beta chains. TCRs underwent 20 PCR cycles of amplification with a constant-region primer and V-primer adapter. In TCRdb, the reads were re-called with MiXCR into one record per CDR3 protein. This sample has 95,000 to 100,000 distinct CDR3 sequences, with 20% to 25% found just once.

Specimen: PBMCs, collected after low-dose radiotherapy plus immunotherapy. The clonotype comes from a male donor with prostate cancer. The chain carries TRBV28 and TRBJ1-3; D is unresolved. For the CDR3, the DNA is TGTGCCAGCAGTTTAATGGCAACCACCTCTGGAAACACCATATATTTT. As protein: CASSLMATTSGNTIYF.